Below are 5 T cell receptor beta chains sequenced from a single sample in a study of cytomegalovirus exposure and HLA in healthy donors. The PCR had 60 Vbeta and 13 Jbeta primers. The repertoire was sequenced with immunoSEQ multiplex PCR; TCRdb's copy has only in-frame clones and lacks some. This listing includes 150,000 or so clones. Material for sequencing was PBMCs. The receptors derive from a woman between 45 and 65 years old in good health and CMV-seronegative.

The CDR3 sequence is CAISEQRQGGGNTIYF. CDR3 coding DNA: TGTGCCATCAGTGAACAGCGACAGGGAGGTGGAAACACCATATATTTT. The gene calls are TRBV10-3 and TRBJ1-3; 7 bases are a match to TRBD1. The V segment lost 3 bases and the J segment 3 bases; nucleotides outside the gene matches: 8. Per germline, CDR1 ENHRY and CDR2 SYGVKD. CDR3 size: 16 residues.

This sequence joins TRBV13 and TRBJ2-7; tentative D call: TRBD2 (7 bases). Trimming stripped 4 bases from V and 0 bases from J, with 19 bases between. This CDR3 has 17 amino acids. Germline CDR1 is PRHDT and CDR2 is FYEKMQ (reference sequence). The CDR3 nucleotides are TGTGCCAGCAGCTCTACGAACCCCGGGGGGCCCTCCTACGAGCAGTACTTC. It yields the protein CASSSTNPGGPSYEQYF.

The chain has TRBV14 and TRBJ2-1; D is perhaps TRBD1 (6 bases). CDR3 length: 15 residues. V dropped 4 bases and J dropped 11 bases, with 21 bases sitting between them. From germline, CDR1 is SGHDN and CDR2 FVKESK. The CDR3 coding sequence is TGTGCCAGCAGCCCTTTACAGGGACCAATGACTCAGCAGTTCTTC. It encodes CASSPLQGPMTQQFF.

V is TRBV4-1 and J is TRBJ1-5; 7 nucleotides match TRBD1. With 0 bases clipped from V and 1 base from J, the junction kept 6 bases outside the gene matches. From germline, CDR1 is MGHRA and CDR2 YSYEKL. The CDR3 covers 17 residues. CDR3 amino acids: CASSQDRQGVSNQPQHF. CDR3 bases: TGCGCCAGCAGCCAAGATAGGCAGGGGGTAAGCAATCAGCCCCAGCATTTT.

The rearrangement joins TRBV11-2 to TRBJ2-6, with D unclear. V gave up 9 bases and J gave up 0 bases, with 9 bases separating them. The CDR3 loop spans 14 amino acids. Germline values: CDR1 SGHAT, CDR2 FQNNGV. CDR3 DNA sequence: TGTGCCAGTATTGCGAGCTCTGGGGCCAACGTCCTGACTTTC. This translates into CASIASSGANVLTF.